The present entry profiles one TCR beta chain with its context. Its cognate antigen has yet to be identified. No base-level quality is on record; no much larger clone is a single base apart. This sample is drawn from a study of control samples from healthy donors and cancer patients (dated by TCRdb to 2018 to 2021). Library preparation employed the immunoSEQ multiplex PCR assay. TCRdb's version of the immuneACCESS table is confined to in-frame rearrangements and falls short of the full clone set. An unresolved V gene accounts for under half of the shortfall where checked; the remainder is of unknown origin. This sample comprises tens of thousands of clones, under 90% of them detected only once. About 5.5% of the sample is taken by the ten largest. V loses 5 bases at its end and J loses 2 bases; junction bases beyond the gene matches: 7. The germline V gene gives CDR1 as SGHTS and CDR2 as YDEGEE. The CDR3 runs 16 residues from the cysteine to the phenylalanine. Only CDR3 DNA is held: 48 bases, read in frame from base 1.

This clonotype was sampled from a man aged 50-60 years in good health. Sequencing input: blood. Recombination linked TRBV5-8 to TRBJ2-3; the central 11 bases match TRBD2. The nucleotides are TGTGCCAGCAGGCCGGGACTAGCGGACAACACAGATACGCAGTATTTT. This is translated as CASRPGLADNTDTQYF.